This TCR beta chain originates from a study of CD8 T cells in ankylosing spondylitis. Losses at the gene ends were 4 bases for V and 2 bases for J; bases not matched to a gene: 5. This CDR3 has 14 residues. Germline V gene lookup returns CDR1 SGDLS and CDR2 YYNGEE. TCRdb analysed the 5' RACE reads with MiXCR anew, one entry per CDR3 protein. This table has around 10,000 distinct CDR3 sequences, around 6% appearing once. The sample holds many counts of this clonotype. The sample consisted of blood, either unsorted or a sorted T cell fraction (not recorded which). This chain uses TRBV9 with TRBJ2-5, with 7 bases that match TRBD2. This sequence was found in a female donor with ankylosing spondylitis or in good health (not recorded which). The CDR3 reads CASSPGTIQETQYF. In nucleotides, the CDR3 is TGTGCCAGCAGCCCCGGGACTATACAAGAGACCCAGTACTTC.